Listed here are 6 T cell receptor beta chains from one sample, sequenced in a study of blood T cells in healthy people across ages. A sample-barcoded 5' primer and a J-beta primer mix were used in a second PCR of roughly 7 to 11 cycles. TCRdb independently ran MiXCR on the 5' RACE reads; one entry per CDR3 protein. The sample has about 1.5 million distinct CDR3 sequences; about 45% are singletons. Sequenced sample: blood. Receptors were obtained from a woman aged 18-29 years in good health.

This rearrangement joins TRBV4-3 to TRBJ2-4; D not certain. V lost 0 bases and J 0 bases, leaving 15 bases between the germline ends. CDR1 LGHNA and CDR2 YSLEER come from the germline V gene. The CDR3 totals 18 residues. CDR3 sequence reads: CASSQDDILRVAKNIQYF. CDR3 in DNA: TGCGCCAGCAGCCAAGATGACATATTACGAGTAGCCAAAAACATTCAGTACTTC.

This clonotype was found a few times. CDR3 amino acids: CASSRTSGGRSNEQFF. The CDR3 DNA reads as TGCGCCAGCAGCAGGACTAGCGGGGGCCGTTCAAATGAGCAGTTCTTC. This chain joins TRBV5-1 and TRBJ2-1, with TRBD2 identical over 13 bases. The germline gives CDR1 SGHRS, CDR2 YFSETQ. J was trimmed by 7 bases and V by 4 bases; bases with no gene match: 8. The CDR3 is made up of 16 amino acids.

As for this clonotype: Germline is not matched at one junction end, which may reflect a read error. The chain employs TRBV10-3 and TRBJ1-1; D is uncertain. Germline V CDR1 and CDR2: ENHRY, SYGVKD. There are 12 residues in the CDR3. DNA for the CDR3: TGTCCCATCAGTGACGGAGCGACTGAAGCTTTCTTT. Its protein is CPISDGATEAFF.

This clonotype was found a few times. The chain couples TRBV2 to TRBJ2-7; 9 bases are a match to TRBD1. Germline CDR1 reads SNHLY; CDR2 reads FYNNEI. This CDR3 region has 13 residues. Germline trimming cut 7 bases from V and 2 bases from J; bases unmatched to any gene: 3. The CDR3 sequence: CASKRTGAYEQYF. The DNA of the CDR3 is TGTGCCAGCAAGAGGACAGGGGCCTACGAGCAGTACTTC.

Points on this clonotype: The junction shows a germline mismatch at one end, possibly a read error. The chain recombines TRBV20-1 with TRBJ2-1, with 7 bases lining up with TRBD2. CDR1 DFQATT and CDR2 SNEGSKA come from the germline V gene (reference sequence). This CDR3 has 15 amino acids. The CDR3 loop is CSARGVGLNYNGQFF. The CDR3 region has the DNA TGCAGTGCTAGGGGGGTGGGACTAAACTACAATGGGCAGTTCTTC.

The chain recombines TRBV4-1 with TRBJ1-5, with a possible D match to TRBD1 (6 bases). The CDR3 sequence is 14 residues long. Trimming left V 3 bases short and J 6 bases short, with 12 bases between. Germline assignment: CDR1 MGHRA and CDR2 YSYEKL. The CDR3 DNA reads TGCGCCAGCAGCCACGGACAGTTGGGTCAGCCCCAGCATTTT. Residues: CASSHGQLGQPQHF.